What follows is one T cell receptor (beta chain) and its context. Germline CDR1 KGHSH, CDR2 LQKENI. The ends lost 2 bases at V and 0 bases at J; junction bases unmatched: 10. The CDR3 has 19 amino acids. The method was immunoSEQ multiplex PCR; TCRdb's version includes in-frame clones alone and lacks a portion of them. In the table there are some 56,000 clones, around 67% of which are singletons. The data were taken from a study of blood T cell repertoires in COVID-19. The sample consisted of peripheral blood. This chain connects TRBV18 to TRBJ2-1; 10 nucleotides align to TRBD2. The clonotype originates from a woman between 45 and 60 years old with active or convalescent COVID-19. The CDR3 DNA reads TGTGCCAGCTCACCAAGGGCTAGCGGGAGTCACCCCTCCTACAATGAGCAGTTCTTC. Its protein product is CASSPRASGSHPSYNEQFF.